The 3 T cell receptor beta chains listed next were all sequenced from one sample in a study of blood T cell repertoires in COVID-19. Generated by immunoSEQ multiplex PCR, the TCRdb table keeps only in-frame clones and is missing some. Of fewer than 350,000 clones in the sample, about 91% were seen once. The specimen sequenced was peripheral blood. These receptors originate from a man aged 25-40 years with COVID-19, enrolled during active disease.

The chain employs TRBV19 and TRBJ1-5; 8 nucleotides agree with TRBD1. V lost 7 bases to trimming and J lost 6 bases; unmatched junction nucleotides: 5. Germline loops: CDR1 LNHDA, CDR2 SQIVND (reference sequence). The CDR3 spans 13 residues. In nucleotides, the CDR3 is TGTGCCAGTAACCACAGGGGGTCTCAGCCCCAGCATTTT. Encoded protein: CASNHRGSQPQHF.

CDR3: CASSPPDRTGELFF. The CDR3 nucleotides are TGTGCCAGCTCACCCCCCGATAGAACCGGGGAGCTGTTTTTT. The chain combines TRBV18 with TRBJ2-2; D gene ambiguous. Between the trimmed V and J ends, which lost 3 bases and 5 bases, there was a span of 10 bases. The CDR3 loop spans 14 amino acids. From germline, CDR1 is KGHSH and CDR2 LQKENI.

The chain links TRBV9 to TRBJ1-2, with a weak D call TRBD1 (5 bases). V lost 4 bases and J lost 2, with 18 bases in between. Germline-derived CDR1 and CDR2 are SGDLS and YYNGEE. The CDR3 is 16 residues long. CDR3 coding DNA: TGTGCCAGCAGCCCCAAAGGGGTCCGGCCCAACTATGGCTACACCTTC. Its protein is CASSPKGVRPNYGYTF.